This entry lists 26 T cell receptor beta chains sequenced from one sample in a study of T-cell reconstitution after alpha-beta-depleted transplantation in children. The library targeted TCRbeta and was prepared with unique molecular identifiers. Using its own MiXCR run on the PCR reads, TCRdb lists one record per CDR3 protein. Of around 380,000 distinct CDR3 sequences listed, roughly a tenth are singletons. The sequencing here drew on PBMCs from the stem cell graft donor, taken from the stem cell graft. The receptors were sampled from a human donor who donated a stem cell graft to a child with acute myeloid leukemia.

The V gene is TRBV7-8, the J gene TRBJ2-7, with a tentative D call TRBD2 (5 bases). Trimming cost V 1 base and J 4 bases, with 11 bases left between them. The CDR3 is 14 amino acids. Germline CDR1 SGHVS, CDR2 FQNEAQ. The CDR3 nucleotides read TGTGCCAGCAGCTTAGGGCGGGCTGGGTACGAGCAGTACGTC. Protein product: CASSLGRAGYEQYV.

V and J are TRBV5-1 and TRBJ1-2; weak D call: TRBD1 (5 bases). V dropped 2 bases and J dropped 2 bases, with 10 bases sitting between them. The germline V gene has CDR1 SGHRS and CDR2 YFSETQ. The CDR3 covers 14 residues. CDR3 bases: TGCGCCAGCAGCTTCCAGTGGGGGAACTATGGCTACACCTTC. Amino acids: CASSFQWGNYGYTF.

This clonotype was seen repeatedly, ten times or more. The chain has TRBV12-3 or TRBV12-4 and TRBJ2-5; D is unresolved. This CDR3 comprises 14 residues. Trimming took off 5 bases at V and 2 bases at J, with 12 bases between the two ends. In DNA form, the CDR3 reads TGTGCCAGCAGTCCCCCCTCCGGACAAGAGACCCAGTACTTC. It codes for CASSPPSGQETQYF.

This clonotype was seen many times. This rearrangement joins TRBV29-1 to TRBJ2-5; 7 bases are shared with TRBD2. Germline V gene lookup returns CDR1 SQVTM and CDR2 ANQGSEA. There are 14 residues in the CDR3. Trimming cost V 4 bases and J 0 bases; bases outside gene matches: 5. CDR3 loop: CSVVGGSYQETQYF. As DNA, the CDR3 is TGCAGCGTTGTGGGGGGGTCGTACCAAGAGACCCAGTACTTC.

This clonotype has ten or more counts. J is TRBJ2-1 and V is TRBV5-1, with 10 bases matching TRBD2. This CDR3 has 18 amino acids. The V and J ends lost 0 bases and 1 base, in that order; junction bases with no gene match: 7. Germline CDR1 and CDR2: SGHRS and YFSETQ. CDR3 residues: CASSLGAGGERSYNEQFF. CDR3 nucleotide sequence: TGCGCCAGCAGCTTGGGAGCGGGGGGGGAGAGATCCTACAATGAGCAGTTCTTC.

This clonotype was counted a few times. This chain joins TRBV6-5 and TRBJ2-5, with 8 bases matching TRBD1. CDR3 size: 16 residues. CDR1 and CDR2 (germline): MNHEY, SVGAGI. V was clipped by 4 bases and J by 5 bases; unmatched bases: 12. The CDR3 here is CASSLGAGGIGETQYF. The CDR3 DNA is TGTGCCAGCAGTTTGGGGGCAGGGGGCATAGGGGAGACCCAGTACTTC.

In this sample, this clonotype turned up a few times. The chain is built from TRBV4-2 and TRBJ2-1; 10 positions match TRBD2. Germline-derived CDR1 and CDR2 are LGHNA and YNFKEQ. CDR3 size: 18 residues. J was trimmed by 4 bases and V by 0 bases; bases with no gene match: 9. For the CDR3, the DNA is TGTGCCAGCAGCCAAGACCTAGGACTAGCGGCCGATTACAATGAGCAGTTCTTC. It is translated as CASSQDLGLAADYNEQFF.

This clonotype appeared a few times. J is TRBJ2-7 and V is TRBV10-3; D is unclear. V lost 8 bases and J 2 bases, leaving 10 bases between the germline ends. The CDR3 is 12 amino acids. Germline V gene sequence: CDR1 ENHRY, CDR2 SYGVKD. The CDR3, as DNA: TGTGCCATCTCCGCCACTACCTACGAGCAGTACTTC. Translated, it gives CAISATTYEQYF.

The chain has TRBV5-1 and TRBJ2-1; TRBD2 is a possible D gene (5 bases). Germline V lookup: CDR1 SGHRS, CDR2 YFSETQ. V was trimmed by 4 bases and J by 6 bases, leaving 35 bases between them. CDR3 length equals 21 residues. The CDR3 reads CASSPWPSTGSVGKGRNEQFF. For the CDR3, the DNA is TGCGCCAGCAGCCCATGGCCCAGCACGGGGTCGGTTGGTAAGGGCCGCAATGAGCAGTTCTTC. The whole variable domain, filled in from reference TRBV5-1 and TRBJ2-1, reads KAGVTQTPRYLIKTRGQQVTLSCSPISGHRSVSWYQQTPGQGLQFLFEYFSETQRNKGNFPGRFSGRQFSNSRSEMNVSTLELGDSALYLCASSPWPSTGSVGKGRNEQFFGPGTRLTVL.

V gene TRBV29-1 combines with J gene TRBJ2-1; 10 bases match TRBD1. Germline V gives CDR1 SQVTM, CDR2 ANQGSEA. There are 17 residues in the CDR3. Trimming removed 6 bases from V and 0 bases from J; junction bases left unmatched: 11. The CDR3 bases are TGCAGCGTGACACCGGGACAGGGGTCTTTCTCCTACAATGAGCAGTTCTTC. It codes for CSVTPGQGSFSYNEQFF.

This chain joins TRBV6-1 and TRBJ2-3, with D perhaps TRBD1 (6 bases). The length of the CDR3 is 16 residues. Germline V gene sequence: CDR1 MNHNS, CDR2 SASEGT. Trimming shortened V by 5 bases and J by 6 bases, and 21 bases separated the two germline ends. The CDR3 protein is CASSLGTSPPRDTQYF. CDR3 coding DNA: TGTGCCAGCAGTCTGGGGACATCTCCACCGCGGGATACGCAGTATTTT.

This clonotype was detected ten times or more. V usage is TRBV10-3 and J usage is TRBJ2-4, with 10 nucleotides matching TRBD1. V was pared by 2 bases and J by 3 bases, with 1 base of the junction left unmatched. The CDR3 sequence is 15 residues long. From germline, CDR1 is ENHRY and CDR2 SYGVKD. The CDR3 DNA follows: TGTGCCATCAGTGAGGGGGACAGGGGCAAAAACATTCAGTACTTC. It is translated as CAISEGDRGKNIQYF.

The chain uses TRBV6-1 and TRBJ2-3, with TRBD2 as a possible D gene (5 bases). There are 15 residues in the CDR3. CDR1 and CDR2 from the germline V gene are MNHNS and SASEGT. V was cut by 5 bases and J by 5 bases, with 17 bases left in between. The CDR3 loop is CASSPTSSAVDTQYF. The CDR3, as DNA: TGTGCCAGCAGTCCCACTAGTTCTGCCGTAGATACGCAGTATTTT.

This chain joins TRBV25-1 and TRBJ2-5; D perhaps matches TRBD1 (5 bases). Trimming removed 3 bases at V and 0 bases at J, with 17 bases between. From germline, CDR1 is MGHDK and CDR2 SYGVNS. CDR3 size: 17 residues. The CDR3 DNA reads as TGTGCCAGCAGTGACATCCTATCGACAGTAAACCAAGAGACCCAGTACTTC. Its protein is CASSDILSTVNQETQYF.

The chain employs TRBV12-3 or TRBV12-4 and TRBJ1-6, with D unresolved. V was trimmed by 8 bases and J by 1 base, leaving 12 bases between them. CDR3 length: 15 residues. CDR3 coding DNA: TGTGCCAGCGCAGGCGATGGGTCCTATAATTCACCCCTCCACTTT. The encoded protein is CASAGDGSYNSPLHF.

Note on this clonotype: A read error may account for a junction end that differs from germline. The rearrangement joins TRBV7-9 to TRBJ2-1; TRBD1 or TRBD2 may be the D gene (5 bases each). Germline CDR1 reads SEHNR; CDR2 reads FQNEAQ (reference sequence). The CDR3 is 15 residues long. DNA for the CDR3: TGTGCCAGCAGCGTAGCCGGGACCTACTACAATGAGCAGTTCTTC. This codes for CASSVAGTYYNEQFF.

Many counts were recorded for this clonotype. The chain uses TRBV20-1 and TRBJ2-1; 7 positions agree with TRBD2. CDR1 and CDR2 (germline): DFQATT, SNEGSKA (reference sequence). Unmatched junction bases numbered 8, after V lost 1 base and J lost 2 bases. The CDR3 loop spans 16 amino acids. CDR3 sequence (DNA): TGCAGTGCTAGAGTAAACGGGCGGGAGCCCTACAATGAGCAGTTCTTC. This sequence encodes CSARVNGREPYNEQFF.

The chain recombines TRBV20-1 with TRBJ2-7, with 8 bases identical to TRBD1. In germline, CDR1 is DFQATT, CDR2 SNEGSKA (reference sequence). The length of the CDR3 is 13 residues. The V and J ends lost 5 bases and 7 bases, in that order; junction bases with no gene match: 10. DNA for the CDR3: TGCAGTGCTCAGGACAGGGTCCTCGGGGAGCAGTACTTC. Its protein product is CSAQDRVLGEQYF.

This clonotype was observed a few times. The chain carries TRBV9 and TRBJ2-3; TRBD2 matches 10 bases. V lost 0 bases and J lost 6; bases outside the gene matches: 4. Germline loops: CDR1 SGDLS, CDR2 YYNGEE. The CDR3 has 15 amino acids. CDR3 nucleotide sequence: TGTGCCAGCAGCGTAGCTAGCGGGAGTTTGGATACGCAGTATTTT. Translating it yields CASSVASGSLDTQYF.

The chain has TRBV3-1 and TRBJ1-2; 7 bases map to TRBD1. The length of the CDR3 is 17 residues. Trimming removed 3 bases from V and 7 bases from J; junction bases left unmatched: 17. Germline assignment: CDR1 LGHDT and CDR2 YNNKEL (reference sequence). CDR3 DNA: TGTGCCAGCAGCCATCGACGCTTCAGGGACAGCGGCCGTGGCTACACCTTC. It translates to CASSHRRFRDSGRGYTF. Full variable domain (outside the CDR3, taken from reference TRBV3-1 and TRBJ1-2): DTAVSQTPKYLVTQMGNDKSIKCEQNLGHDTMYWYKQDSKKFLKIMFSYNNKELIINETVPNRFSPKSPDKAHLNLHINSLELGDSAVYFCASSHRRFRDSGRGYTFGSGTRLTVV.

V and J are TRBV4-1 and TRBJ2-4; TRBD2 agrees at 13 bases. The germline CDR1 and CDR2 sequences are MGHRA and YSYEKL. The CDR3 has 18 amino acids. With 1 base clipped from V and 0 bases from J, the junction kept 3 bases outside the gene matches. DNA of the CDR3: TGCGCCAGCAGCCAAGGACTAGCGGGAGGTACAGCCAAAAACATTCAGTACTTC. Amino acids: CASSQGLAGGTAKNIQYF.

This clonotype was observed a handful of times. For the CDR3, the DNA is TGTGCCAGCAGTCCCACGGCGAGGGAGCCCGGCTATGGCTACACCTTC. Residues: CASSPTAREPGYGYTF. The chain couples TRBV6-4 to TRBJ1-2; unclear D gene. Germline CDR1 is MRHNA and CDR2 is SNTAGT. Between the trimmed V and J ends, which lost 5 bases and 4 bases, there was a span of 20 bases. The CDR3 is 16 amino acids.

Concerning this clonotype: A much more abundant neighbour one base away suggests this may be a read error. The chain is built from TRBV9 and TRBJ2-1, with a possible D match to TRBD2 (5 bases). V was cut by 0 bases and J by 5 bases, with 15 bases left in between. Germline CDR1 and CDR2: SGDLS and YYNGEE. CDR3 size: 16 residues. CDR3 in DNA: TGTGCCAGCAGCGTAGCTGGTAGCGTCGGGCACAATGAGCAGTTCTTC. Protein product: CASSVAGSVGHNEQFF.

This clonotype showed up just a few times. The chain has TRBV7-6 and TRBJ2-1; 15 nucleotides line up with TRBD2. CDR3 length equals 18 residues. Germline V gene data show CDR1 as SGHVS and CDR2 as FNYEAQ. V gave up 7 bases and J gave up 8 bases; unmatched junction bases: 15. CDR3 sequence (DNA): TGTGCCAGCACCCCCGGACTAGCGGGAGGGCCGCTTTCCGATGAGCAGTTCTTC. As protein: CASTPGLAGGPLSDEQFF.

This clonotype has a count of ten or more. The chain has TRBV2 and TRBJ2-7, with a tentative D call TRBD2 (5 bases). CDR1 SNHLY and CDR2 FYNNEI come from the germline V gene. Between the trimmed V and J ends, which lost 7 bases and 7 bases, there was a span of 14 bases. The CDR3 is made up of 12 amino acids. CDR3 amino acids: CASKDWFSEQYV. The CDR3 DNA sequence: TGTGCCAGCAAGGACTGGTTCTCAGAGCAGTACGTC.

The chain is built from TRBV7-2 and TRBJ2-5; the match to TRBD2 covers 10 bases. CDR3 size: 16 residues. V lost 2 bases and J lost 2; bases outside the gene matches: 5. Germline V gene lookup returns CDR1 SGHTA and CDR2 FQGNSA. CDR3 nucleotides: TGTGCCAGCAGCTTAAGGACTAGCGGAGCACAAGAGACCCAGTACTTC. Its translation: CASSLRTSGAQETQYF. Drawing the rest from reference TRBV7-2 and TRBJ2-5, the complete variable domain is GAGVSQSPSNKVTEKGKDVELRCDPISGHTALYWYRQSLGQGLEFLIYFQGNSAPDKSGLPSDRFSAERTGGSVSTLTIQRTQQEDSAVYLCASSLRTSGAQETQYFGPGTRLLVL.